This section outlines one TCR beta chain sequence together with its context. Per the original methods: Amplification from reference gene primers served as the basis for estimated nucleated cell counts. Assay used: immunoSEQ multiplex PCR; TCRdb lists only in-frame clones, some missing. The V and J calls and clone size are taken from that table; D and trimming were inferred from the DNA. The sample holds approximately 92,000 clones, about four fifths seen once. The source of the sample is a study of blood T cell repertoires in COVID-19. Background on the study: The United States, Italy and Spain supplied acute and convalescent COVID-19 samples.

Germline CDR1 reads SGHTA; CDR2 reads FQGNSA. CDR3 length equals 13 residues. The V end was cut by 1 base, the J end by 7 bases, with 10 bases between. The rearrangement joins TRBV7-2 to TRBJ1-2; D is unresolved. Specimen: peripheral blood. The sequence was collected from a man aged 80 or over with acute or convalescent COVID-19. CDR3 DNA: TGTGCCAGCAGCTTAGATGCCGCGGGTGGCTACACCTTC. Translating gives CASSLDAAGGYTF.